The 25 T cell receptor beta chains below all came from one sample that was sequenced in a study of graft-versus-host responses after intestinal transplantation. No antigen is known for these receptors. Libraries were prepared by immunoSEQ multiplex PCR; TCRdb keeps only in-frame clonotypes and omits some of them. This sample yields tens of thousands of clones, of which about 91% are seen a single time; 7.6% belongs to the top ten. Sample: unstimulated CD8+ T cells sorted from spleen or lymph node cells, taken before transplant. The receptors were sampled from a human donor who was the organ donor for an intestinal transplant.

The chain carries TRBV7-2 and TRBJ2-3, with 7 bases matching TRBD2. The CDR3 spans 15 residues. The V and J ends lost 5 bases and 2 bases, in that order; junction bases with no gene match: 7. Per the germline V gene, CDR1 is SGHTA and CDR2 is FQGNSA. CDR3 residues: CASSTTSEHTDTQYF. DNA of the CDR3: TGTGCCAGCAGCACTACTAGCGAACACACAGATACGCAGTATTTT.

The chain uses TRBV7-9 and TRBJ1-2, with a weak D call TRBD1 (5 bases). CDR1 and CDR2 (germline): SEHNR, FQNEAQ (reference sequence). The germline V and J ends were trimmed by 5 bases and 7 bases, with 17 bases remaining between them. The CDR3 totals 14 residues. The CDR3 region has the DNA TGTGCCAGCAGCGCAGCTGGGGGGGGTGGTGGCTACACCTTC. Protein sequence: CASSAAGGGGGYTF. Combining the CDR3 with reference TRBV7-9 and TRBJ1-2 gives the whole variable domain DTGVSQNPRHKITKRGQNVTFRCDPISEHNRLYWYRQTLGQGPEFLTYFQNEAQLEKSRLLSDRFSAERPKGSFSTLEIQRTEQGDSAMYLCASSAAGGGGGYTFGSGTRLTVV.

The genes are TRBV14 and TRBJ2-7, with 8 bases identical to TRBD2. CDR3 length: 17 residues. Germline CDR1 SGHDN, CDR2 FVKESK. Trimming removed 1 base from V and 2 bases from J; junction bases left unmatched: 10. The CDR3 loop reads CASSQVQSGSPPYEQYF. The CDR3 DNA follows: TGTGCCAGCAGCCAAGTCCAAAGCGGGAGTCCCCCCTACGAGCAGTACTTC. Full variable domain (outside the CDR3, taken from reference TRBV14 and TRBJ2-7): EAGVTQFPSHSVIEKGQTVTLRCDPISGHDNLYWYRRVMGKEIKFLLHFVKESKQDESGMPNNRFLAERTGGTYSTLKVQPAELEDSGVYFCASSQVQSGSPPYEQYFGPGTRLTVT.

The genes are TRBV13 and TRBJ2-7, with 7 bases lining up with TRBD2. The CDR3 loop spans 14 amino acids. J lost 2 bases, V lost 4 bases, and 5 bases had no gene match. The germline V gene encodes CDR1 PRHDT and CDR2 FYEKMQ (reference sequence). CDR3 sequence reads: CASSSASGAYEQYF. Here the CDR3 DNA reads TGTGCCAGCAGCTCCGCTAGCGGAGCCTACGAGCAGTACTTC.

The chain couples TRBV5-1 to TRBJ1-4, with 7 bases identical to TRBD1. The germline gives CDR1 SGHRS, CDR2 YFSETQ. The CDR3 extends over 16 amino acids. With V trimmed by 0 bases and J by 1 base, 3 bases remained unmatched. In DNA form, the CDR3 reads TGCGCCAGCAGCTTGGCCGCAGGGGGAACTAATGAAAAACTGTTTTTT. Translated, it gives CASSLAAGGTNEKLFF.

This chain uses TRBV7-9 with TRBJ2-3; 8 bases align to TRBD2. The CDR3 loop spans 18 amino acids. Germline CDR1 and CDR2: SEHNR and FQNEAQ (reference sequence). V lost 5 bases to trimming and J lost 4 bases; unmatched junction nucleotides: 17. This chain's CDR3 is CASSLWPLGREFSDTQYF. CDR3 sequence (DNA): TGTGCCAGCAGCCTATGGCCCCTCGGGAGGGAGTTCTCAGATACGCAGTATTTT.

The chain couples TRBV5-4 to TRBJ2-1; no firm D call. Germline values: CDR1 SGHNT, CDR2 YYREEE (reference sequence). The CDR3 is 12 amino acids. V was shortened by 3 bases and J by 5 bases, with 6 bases between the two germline ends. The CDR3 DNA is TGTGCCAGCAGCTGGATAAACAATGAGCAGTTCTTC. It is translated as CASSWINNEQFF.

J is TRBJ2-7 and V is TRBV11-3, with 13 bases lining up with TRBD2. The CDR3 loop spans 14 amino acids. The V gene end was trimmed by 5 bases and the J gene end by 4 bases; junction bases not matched to a gene: 2. Per the germline V gene, CDR1 is SGHNT and CDR2 is YENEEA. The CDR3 coding sequence is TGTGCCAGCAGCGGACTAGCGGGAGCTTACGAGCAGTACTTC. Protein product: CASSGLAGAYEQYF.

This chain connects TRBV4-1 to TRBJ1-5; D ambiguous. The germline V gene has CDR1 MGHRA and CDR2 YSYEKL. V shed 5 bases and J shed 0 bases, with 8 bases lying between them. This CDR3 contains 14 residues. The CDR3 here is CASSFQYSNQPQHF. The DNA for the CDR3 is TGCGCCAGCAGCTTCCAGTATAGCAATCAGCCCCAGCATTTT.

The J gene is TRBJ1-2, the V gene TRBV5-6; unclear D gene. Per germline, CDR1 SGHDT and CDR2 YYEEEE. V was trimmed by 4 bases and J by 2 bases, leaving 15 bases between them. The CDR3 consists of 15 residues. CDR3 DNA sequence: TGTGCCAGCAGCGCTAGGACGGATAACAACTATGGCTACACCTTC. It encodes CASSARTDNNYGYTF. Full variable domain (missing parts from reference TRBV5-6 and TRBJ1-2): DAGVTQSPTHLIKTRGQQVTLRCSPKSGHDTVSWYQQALGQGPQFIFQYYEEEERQRGNFPDRFSGHQFPNYSSELNVNALLLGDSALYLCASSARTDNNYGYTFGSGTRLTVV.

The V and J genes are TRBV6-5 and TRBJ1-6; TRBD1 matches 7 bases. The CDR3 has 15 residues. V lost 5 bases, J lost 7 bases, and 8 bases stayed unmatched. The germline V gene encodes CDR1 MNHEY and CDR2 SVGAGI. The CDR3, as DNA: TGTGCCAGCAGTGGAGGGGGCGTTCGGAATTCACCCCTCCACTTT. This encodes CASSGGGVRNSPLHF.

CDR3 coding DNA: TGTGCCAGCAGCCAAACAGGGTTGGGCAAAAACATTCAGTACTTC. Its translation is CASSQTGLGKNIQYF. J is TRBJ2-4 and V is TRBV13; a possible D gene is TRBD1 (6 bases). The CDR3 is 15 residues long. In germline, CDR1 is PRHDT, CDR2 FYEKMQ (reference sequence). Deletions cut 5 bases from V and 3 bases from J, with 14 bases between.

This clone came up once. The chain couples TRBV11-3 to TRBJ1-2; perhaps TRBD1 as D (6 bases). The CDR3 totals 13 residues. V was cut by 4 bases and J by 8 bases, with 14 bases left in between. The germline V gene has CDR1 SGHNT and CDR2 YENEEA. For the CDR3, the DNA is TGTGCCAGCAGCTCTGAGACAGGATGGGGCTACACCTTC. This encodes CASSSETGWGYTF.

V usage is TRBV9 and J usage is TRBJ2-1; 8 nucleotides align to TRBD2. The CDR3 contains 16 residues. The V segment lost 4 bases and the J segment 9 bases; nucleotides outside the gene matches: 15. The V gene's germline CDR1 is SGDLS and CDR2 YYNGEE. DNA for the CDR3: TGTGCCAGCAGCCCTACGGGGCGGGAGGATGCGGGTGAGCAGTTCTTC. Its translation is CASSPTGREDAGEQFF.

The V gene is TRBV19, the J gene TRBJ1-2; possible D gene TRBD1, 5 bases. Per germline, CDR1 LNHDA and CDR2 SQIVND (reference sequence). The CDR3 is 13 amino acids. Trimming cost V 8 bases and J 7 bases, with 17 bases left between them. This chain's CDR3 is CASLAGNPFGYTF. DNA for the CDR3: TGTGCCAGTCTTGCAGGGAACCCCTTTGGCTACACCTTC. Full variable domain (remainder filled in from reference TRBV19 and TRBJ1-2): DGGITQSPKYLFRKEGQNVTLSCEQNLNHDAMYWYRQDPGQGLRLIYYSQIVNDFQKGDIAEGYSVSREKKESFPLTVTSAQKNPTAFYLCASLAGNPFGYTFGSGTRLTVV.

The rearrangement links TRBV11-2 to TRBJ1-1; D ambiguous. There are 13 residues in the CDR3. Trimming shortened V by 3 bases and J by 1 base, and 6 bases separated the two germline ends. Germline-derived CDR1 and CDR2 are SGHAT and FQNNGV. DNA of the CDR3: TGTGCCAGCAGCTTCTGGGAGAACACTGAAGCTTTCTTT. Protein sequence: CASSFWENTEAFF.

The chain recombines TRBV11-2 with TRBJ2-7; 11 nucleotides align to TRBD2. The germline gives CDR1 SGHAT, CDR2 FQNNGV. The CDR3 covers 17 residues. Trimming at V came to 5 bases and at J to 4 bases, leaving 13 bases not matched to a gene. The CDR3 coding sequence is TGTGCCAGCAGCCCTCCAGACGAGGGACTAGCGGATTACGAGCAGTACTTC. This codes for CASSPPDEGLADYEQYF.

The chain uses TRBV5-1 and TRBJ2-5; D is uncertain. V was cut by 5 bases and J by 3 bases, with 11 bases left in between. The CDR3 contains 13 residues. The germline V gene has CDR1 SGHRS and CDR2 YFSETQ. CDR3 amino acids: CASRGLAEETQYF. As DNA, the CDR3 is TGCGCCAGCAGAGGGCTTGCCGAAGAGACCCAGTACTTC.

Of note for this clone: One end of the junction fails to match germline, which may point to a read error. The same CDR3 arises from other DNA sequences in this sample as well. The V gene is TRBV7-9, the J gene TRBJ1-5, with D perhaps TRBD1 (6 bases). This CDR3 comprises 15 residues. The germline gives CDR1 SEHNR, CDR2 FQNEAQ (reference sequence). The CDR3 DNA follows: TGCGCCAGCAGTTTAGGGGGGCTAAGCAATCAGCCCCAGCATTTT. Protein product: CASSLGGLSNQPQHF.

The chain joins TRBV10-1 to TRBJ1-6, with a possible D match to TRBD1 (5 bases). The germline gives CDR1 WNHNN, CDR2 SYGVQD (reference sequence). There are 15 residues in the CDR3. The V end was cut by 0 bases, the J end by 7 bases, with 10 bases between. DNA for the CDR3: TGCGCCAGCAGTGAGTCGGGGCAGGCCAATTCACCCCTCCACTTT. Its protein is CASSESGQANSPLHF.

The sample holds a few counts of this clone. V usage is TRBV6-1 and J usage is TRBJ1-5; TRBD1 is a possible D gene (5 bases). CDR3 size: 15 residues. Trimming took 2 bases from V and 1 from J, leaving 9 bases between them. The germline CDR1 and CDR2 sequences are MNHNS and SASEGT. The CDR3 DNA follows: TGTGCCAGCAGTGAACGGGAGGGGAGCAATCAGCCCCAGCATTTT. Its protein is CASSEREGSNQPQHF.

J is TRBJ1-5 and V is TRBV12-5; no clear D gene. The CDR3 has 15 residues. The germline CDR1 and CDR2 sequences are LGHNT and FRNRAP. Trimming took off 1 base at V and 2 bases at J, with 9 bases between the two ends. CDR3 residues: CASGLARKGNQPQHF. CDR3 in DNA: TGTGCTAGTGGTTTGGCCAGAAAAGGCAATCAGCCCCAGCATTTT. Full variable domain (outside the CDR3, taken from reference TRBV12-5 and TRBJ1-5): DARVTQTPRHKVTEMGQEVTMRCQPILGHNTVFWYRQTMMQGLELLAYFRNRAPLDDSGMPKDRFSAEMPDATLATLKIQPSEPRDSAVYFCASGLARKGNQPQHFGDGTRLSIL.

V usage is TRBV19 and J usage is TRBJ2-3, with unresolved D. The CDR3 spans 14 residues. Trimming left V 9 bases short and J 1 base short, with 14 bases between. Germline CDR1 reads LNHDA; CDR2 reads SQIVND (reference sequence). The CDR3 is CASGVPIRTDTQYF. The CDR3 DNA reads TGTGCCAGCGGAGTCCCGATTCGCACAGATACGCAGTATTTT.

The V call is TRBV7-9, the J call TRBJ1-2; TRBD1 might be the D (5 bases). This CDR3 has 15 residues. Trimming took 2 bases from V and 4 from J, leaving 14 bases between them. Germline V gene data show CDR1 as SEHNR and CDR2 as FQNEAQ (reference sequence). The CDR3 DNA is TGTGCCAGCAGCTTAAGTCCGACAGACTTCTATGGCTACACCTTC. Residues: CASSLSPTDFYGYTF.

This clone was picked up one time. The chain links TRBV28 to TRBJ2-7; 10 nucleotides agree with TRBD2. Germline V gives CDR1 MDHEN, CDR2 SYDVKM. J lost 3 bases, V lost 5 bases, and 10 bases had no gene match. CDR3 length: 16 residues. CDR3 bases: TGTGCCAGCAGTGCTAGCGGGAGTATCTCTCTCTACGAGCAGTACTTC. It encodes CASSASGSISLYEQYF. Filled out from reference TRBV28 and TRBJ2-7, the complete variable domain reads DVKVTQSSRYLVKRTGEKVFLECVQDMDHENMFWYRQDPGLGLRLIYFSYDVKMKEKGDIPEGYSVSREKKERFSLILESASTNQTSMYLCASSASGSISLYEQYFGPGTRLTVT.